This T cell receptor (beta chain) comes out of a study of T cell changes during pregnancy in multiple sclerosis. Produced via immunoSEQ multiplex PCR; TCRdb's table is partial and in-frame only. The profile shows about 40,000 clones, roughly 94% of them singletons. This receptor was obtained from a female donor with multiple sclerosis, enrolled in a pregnancy study. Sequences were derived from peripheral blood, sampled in the third trimester of pregnancy.

This CDR3 is CASSVRASGSYEQYF. As DNA, the CDR3 is TGTGCCAGCAGCGTAAGGGCTAGCGGGAGCTACGAGCAGTACTTC. V is TRBV9 and J is TRBJ2-7; 10 nucleotides line up with TRBD2. V lost 1 base to trimming and J lost 3 bases; unmatched junction nucleotides: 4. The length of the CDR3 is 15 residues. CDR1 SGDLS and CDR2 YYNGEE come from the germline V gene.